The 19 T cell receptor beta chains reported below all come from one sample, sequenced in a study of human T cells and chemical hapten exposure. TCRdb analysed the RACE reads with MiXCR anew, one entry per CDR3 protein. The table records about 120,000 distinct CDR3 sequences, roughly an eighth of them present only once. Time point given: patch test 1, 2 weeks after DPC sensitization. Treatment reported: therapeutic diphenylcyclopropenone sensitization with weekly scalp DPC. The starting material was whole blood, obtained in connection with sensitization to the hapten diphenylcyclopropenone (DPC). Every receptor here comes from a man between 18 and 29 years old with alopecia areata. Some clones in this sample may be carry-over from other donors' samples.

This clonotype came up a few times. J is TRBJ2-5 and V is TRBV28; the match to TRBD1 covers 9 bases. The germline V gene has CDR1 MDHEN and CDR2 SYDVKM. V shed 3 bases and J 3 bases; nucleotides not matched to a gene: 8. The CDR3 sequence is 16 residues long. The CDR3 nucleotides read TGTGCCAGCAGTTTGGGGACCGGGACAGGGAAAGAGACCCAGTACTTC. It translates to CASSLGTGTGKETQYF.

The chain uses TRBV5-4 and TRBJ2-3; possibly TRBD1 for D (5 bases). The germline V gene encodes CDR1 SGHNT and CDR2 YYREEE (reference sequence). Trimming cost V 1 base and J 6 bases, with 12 bases left between them. The CDR3 contains 14 residues. The CDR3 region has the DNA TGTGCCAGCAGCTTGAGGGGAAAGACGGATACGCAGTATTTT. It translates to CASSLRGKTDTQYF.

The V gene is TRBV20-1, the J gene TRBJ2-2; D might be TRBD2 (5 bases). In germline, CDR1 is DFQATT, CDR2 SNEGSKA (reference sequence). V lost 0 bases, J lost 7 bases, and 18 bases lay in between. The CDR3 sequence is 16 residues long. The CDR3 loop reads CSARDRLNGDHGELFF. CDR3 nucleotide sequence: TGCAGTGCTAGAGATCGCCTAAACGGGGATCACGGGGAGCTGTTTTTT.

The rearrangement links TRBV6-2 or TRBV6-3 to TRBJ1-1; tentatively, D is TRBD1 (6 bases). V was pared by 5 bases and J by 0 bases, with 13 bases between. Germline lookup yields CDR1 MNHEY and CDR2 SVGEGT. This CDR3 is built from 15 residues. The CDR3 loop reads CASSLLGHMNTEAFF. CDR3 sequence (DNA): TGTGCCAGCAGTCTCCTGGGACACATGAACACTGAAGCTTTCTTT.

This clonotype was counted only a few times. This chain uses TRBV9 with TRBJ1-1; the match to TRBD1 covers 10 bases. CDR1 and CDR2 from the germline V gene are SGDLS and YYNGEE. The CDR3 contains 13 residues. V dropped 7 bases and J dropped 1; count of bases not matched to a gene: 1. The CDR3 here is CASGDRGNTEAFF. DNA for the CDR3: TGTGCCAGCGGGGACAGGGGGAACACTGAAGCTTTCTTT.

This clonotype was counted a few times. This sequence joins TRBV4-3 and TRBJ2-5, with D perhaps TRBD2 (5 bases). CDR1 and CDR2 from the germline V gene are LGHNA and YSLEER. CDR3 length: 15 residues. The ends were cut back, 3 bases at V and 2 bases at J, with 13 bases in the middle. The CDR3, as DNA: TGCGCCAGCAGCCAGGGCCGGGGTGCGCAAGAGACCCAGTACTTC. This encodes CASSQGRGAQETQYF.

This clonotype was recorded a few times. V is TRBV4-1 and J is TRBJ1-2; maybe TRBD1 (5 bases). V was cut by 1 base and J by 1 base, with 10 bases left in between. The CDR3 contains 15 residues. CDR1 MGHRA and CDR2 YSYEKL come from the germline V gene. This CDR3 is CASSQGQQDNYGYTF. The CDR3 coding sequence is TGCGCCAGCAGCCAAGGTCAACAGGATAACTATGGCTACACCTTC.

In its sample, this clonotype was seen many times. The chain is built from TRBV7-2 and TRBJ2-5; D is undetermined. There are 15 residues in the CDR3. Germline loops: CDR1 SGHTA, CDR2 FQGNSA. The V and J ends lost 5 bases and 1 base respectively, with 14 bases between them. Here the CDR3 DNA reads TGTGCCAGCAGCATACCTTCGACAAGCCAAGAGACCCAGTACTTC. Its translation: CASSIPSTSQETQYF.

This clonotype was counted only a few times. The J gene is TRBJ1-6, the V gene TRBV3-1; 9 positions match TRBD1. CDR3 length equals 14 residues. V shed 5 bases, J shed 10 bases, and the junction held 6 bases outside the gene matches. Germline V lookup: CDR1 LGHDT, CDR2 YNNKEL (reference sequence). Here the CDR3 DNA reads TGTGCCAGCAGCACCACAGGGGGCCAATCACCCCTCCACTTT. Its translation is CASSTTGGQSPLHF.

This clonotype was detected only a few times. This sequence joins TRBV7-2 and TRBJ1-5; 9 bases fit TRBD1. CDR1 SGHTA and CDR2 FQGNSA come from the germline V gene. Trimming at V came to 6 bases and at J to 3 bases, leaving 3 bases not matched to a gene. This CDR3 region has 14 residues. This chain's CDR3 is CASRGQGINQPQHF. CDR3 sequence (DNA): TGTGCCAGCAGGGGACAGGGCATCAATCAGCCCCAGCATTTT.

This clonotype was counted only a few times. This rearrangement joins TRBV20-1 to TRBJ2-3, with 10 bases aligning to TRBD2. CDR1 DFQATT and CDR2 SNEGSKA come from the germline V gene (reference sequence). The CDR3 is 16 amino acids. The V gene end was trimmed by 0 bases and the J gene end by 6 bases; junction bases not matched to a gene: 9. This CDR3 is CSARDMLAGVGDTQYF. As DNA, the CDR3 is TGCAGTGCTAGAGATATGCTAGCGGGGGTCGGGGATACGCAGTATTTT.

This clonotype was picked up a small number of times. The chain combines TRBV12-3 or TRBV12-4 with TRBJ2-1, with TRBD2 matching 11 bases. The CDR3 is 15 residues long. Unmatched junction bases numbered 4, after V lost 5 bases and J lost 4 bases. The CDR3 protein is CASSETSGGYNEQFF. The CDR3 coding sequence is TGTGCCAGCAGTGAAACTAGCGGGGGTTACAATGAGCAGTTCTTC.

Note on this clonotype: A single base separates this from a much larger clone, so it may be a read error. V is TRBV6-1 and J is TRBJ1-6, with a possible D match to TRBD1 (6 bases). The CDR3 is 19 amino acids. The V end was cut by 5 bases, the J end by 5 bases, with 25 bases between. Germline CDR1 MNHNS, CDR2 SASEGT. CDR3: CASSYPTRGAVNHNSPLHF. CDR3 coding DNA: TGTGCCAGCAGTTACCCGACTCGGGGGGCAGTCAATCATAATTCACCCCTCCACTTT.

The J gene is TRBJ1-4, the V gene TRBV29-1; TRBD1 is a possible D gene (5 bases). Germline V gene sequence: CDR1 SQVTM, CDR2 ANQGSEA. Trimming left V 4 bases short and J 7 bases short, with 10 bases between. CDR3 length equals 12 residues. The DNA of the CDR3 is TGCAGCGTTGGGTCCGGGGGTGAAAAACTGTTTTTT. Amino acids: CSVGSGGEKLFF. Together with reference TRBV29-1 and TRBJ1-4, the CDR3 gives the full variable domain: SAVISQKPSRDICQRGTSLTIQCQVDSQVTMMFWYRQQPGQSLTLIATANQGSEATYESGFVIDKFPISRPNLTFSTLTVSNMSPEDSSIYLCSVGSGGEKLFFGSGTQLSVL.

This clonotype was observed a single time. The CDR3 spells CASSLGGGYMNTEAFF. CDR3 nucleotide sequence: TGTGCCAGCAGCTTAGGAGGGGGTTACATGAACACTGAAGCTTTCTTT. This rearrangement joins TRBV7-2 to TRBJ1-1; tentatively, D is TRBD1 (6 bases). The CDR3 contains 16 residues. CDR1 and CDR2 from the germline V gene are SGHTA and FQGNSA. Trimming removed 1 base at V and 0 bases at J, with 12 bases between.

The chain links TRBV27 to TRBJ1-1; D unresolved. The V gene lost 2 bases and the J gene lost 2 bases, with 12 bases spanning the gap. This CDR3 spans 15 amino acids. Germline V gene lookup returns CDR1 MNHEY and CDR2 SMNVEV (reference sequence). CDR3 in amino acids: CASSLVPVVNTEAFF. As DNA, the CDR3 is TGTGCCAGCAGTTTAGTTCCAGTGGTTAACACTGAAGCTTTCTTT.

This clonotype came up a few times. The chain uses TRBV11-2 and TRBJ1-1, with D possibly TRBD1 on 5 matching bases. CDR3 length: 15 amino acids. CDR1 is SGHAT and CDR2 is FQNNGV in the germline V gene. V was pared by 1 base and J by 0 bases, with 9 bases between. CDR3 amino acids: CASSLVKGMNTEAFF. The CDR3 DNA reads TGTGCCAGCAGCTTAGTCAAGGGGATGAACACTGAAGCTTTCTTT.

The chain carries TRBV4-1 and TRBJ1-4; no definite D call. Trimming pared 1 base from V and 0 bases from J, leaving 9 bases between. CDR1 and CDR2 (germline): MGHRA, YSYEKL. The CDR3 has 16 residues. The CDR3 DNA follows: TGCGCCAGCAGCCAAGTCCACAGTACAACTAATGAAAAACTGTTTTTT. Translation: CASSQVHSTTNEKLFF.

Concerning this clonotype itself: A junction boundary mismatches the germline segment, possibly from a read error. Here the CDR3 reads CASSLGQNNEQIF. CDR3 sequence (DNA): TGCGCCAGCAGCCTGGGACAGAACAATGAGCAGATCTTC. This sequence joins TRBV4-3 and TRBJ2-1, with 7 nucleotides matching TRBD1. Germline CDR1 is LGHNA and CDR2 is YSLEER. The CDR3 runs to 13 residues.